This entry lists 4 T cell receptor beta chains sequenced from one sample in a study of T-cell memory formation after mild COVID-19. TCRdb itself ran the 5' RACE reads through MiXCR, one entry per CDR3 protein. The data show some 290,000 distinct CDR3 sequences, roughly 16% seen once. Sequencing input: PBMCs or a T cell subset sorted from them (not recorded which). These receptors all stem from a man between 18 and 29 years old who had mild COVID-19 (a few samples of this study predate the infection). Cell type and time point are not known.

V gene TRBV5-4 combines with J gene TRBJ2-1, with D possibly TRBD1 on 5 matching bases. The CDR3 sequence is 15 residues long. Trimming took 0 bases from V and 4 from J, leaving 11 bases between them. Germline-derived CDR1 and CDR2 are SGHNT and YYREEE (reference sequence). CDR3 coding DNA: TGTGCCAGCAGCTTGGCCGTTAGGGGTTACAATGAGCAGTTCTTC. It yields the protein CASSLAVRGYNEQFF.

The sample holds many counts of this clonotype. CDR3 sequence (DNA): TGCGCCAGCAGCTTTTGGCAGGGCACCGGGGAGCTGTTTTTT. This codes for CASSFWQGTGELFF. The V and J genes are TRBV5-1 and TRBJ2-2, with a weak D call TRBD1 (5 bases). CDR3 size: 14 residues. Trimming left V 2 bases short and J 4 bases short, with 9 bases between. Germline V gene lookup returns CDR1 SGHRS and CDR2 YFSETQ.

The rearrangement joins TRBV19 to TRBJ1-1; tentatively, D is TRBD1 (5 bases). Germline V gene sequence: CDR1 LNHDA, CDR2 SQIVND (reference sequence). The CDR3 spans 14 residues. The ends were cut back, 5 bases at V and 1 base at J, with 11 bases in the middle. Here the CDR3 reads CASSWAGTNTEAFF. As DNA, the CDR3 is TGTGCCAGTAGTTGGGCAGGGACGAACACTGAAGCTTTCTTT.

The rearrangement joins TRBV7-2 to TRBJ1-2; maybe TRBD1 (5 bases). The CDR3 runs to 13 residues. CDR1 and CDR2 from the germline V gene are SGHTA and FQGNSA. V shed 3 bases and J shed 7 bases, with 12 bases lying between them. The CDR3 sequence: CASSLRGEGGYTF. The CDR3 bases are TGTGCCAGCAGCTTGAGGGGCGAGGGTGGCTACACCTTC.